This entry features one T cell receptor beta chain sequence. This CDR3 region has 11 residues. Germline V gives CDR1 GTSNPN, CDR2 SVGIG (reference sequence). This record comes from a study of OX40 agonist ivuxolimab in advanced cancers. Profiling relied on immunoSEQ multiplex PCR, and the TCRdb table lists in-frame clones only, not all of them. The sample lists 55,000 to 80,000 clones, roughly four fifths occurring once. The chain uses TRBV30 and TRBJ2-7; D remains unclear. This TCR was recovered from an adult with an advanced solid tumor such as melanoma, head and neck, liver or kidney cancer. The material sequenced was CD4+ or CD8+ T cells sorted from blood, taken in a trial of the OX40 agonist ivuxolimab. This chain's CDR3 is CAFTTGGEQYF. The CDR3 DNA reads TGTGCTTTTACCACGGGCGGCGAGCAGTACTTC.